Presented here are 2 T cell receptor beta chains from one specimen sequenced in a study of T-cell reconstitution after alpha-beta-depleted transplantation in children. Preparation of the TCRbeta library was carried out with unique molecular identifiers. TCRdb re-derived calls from the PCR reads in MiXCR, one entry per CDR3 protein. This sample carries about 510,000 distinct CDR3 sequences, about an eighth of them seen once, and the ten largest clones take about 14%. Source: PBMCs, mostly from graft donor cells, taken 180 days after TCRalphabeta/CD19-depleted stem cell transplant. The receptors derive from a female patient aged 2 to 10 who had a stem cell transplant for aplastic anemia, so the T cells may come from the graft donor.

The table lists this clonotype with a few counts. The gene calls are TRBV9 and TRBJ2-6; D possibly corresponds to TRBD1 (6 bases). Germline V lookup: CDR1 SGDLS, CDR2 YYNGEE. The CDR3 contains 15 residues. The germline V and J ends were trimmed by 5 bases and 4 bases, with 13 bases remaining between them. As DNA, the CDR3 is TGTGCCAGCAGTCGCAGGGGTTTCGGGGCCAACGTCCTGACTTTC. Translation: CASSRRGFGANVLTF.

This clonotype was seen a single time. The CDR3 protein is CASSLGLDYNEQFF. CDR3 DNA: TGTGCCAGCAGTCTGGGCCTAGACTACAATGAGCAGTTCTTC. This chain links TRBV28 with TRBJ2-1; D gene unclear. The length of the CDR3 is 14 residues. Per germline, CDR1 MDHEN and CDR2 SYDVKM. The V end lost 5 bases, the J end lost 3 bases, and 11 bases lay between the germline ends.